These 21 T cell receptor beta chains came from one sample sequenced in a study of T cells in Graves' hyperthyroidism and ophthalmopathy. Amplified TCR beta CDR3 regions derived from RNA transcripts. An initial round of RT-PCR targeting the TCR CDR3 relied on the HTBI primer set. TCRdb reanalysed the multiplex PCR reads using MiXCR and keeps one entry per CDR3 protein. The sample gives about 420,000 distinct CDR3 sequences, about an eighth of which show up once; 5% to 6.5% is in the top ten. The specimen sequenced was blood. The receptors shown here come from a woman aged 18-35 years with Graves' hyperthyroidism.

At least ten counts were recorded for this clonotype. This chain uses TRBV27 with TRBJ1-1; D unresolved. Germline CDR1 reads MNHEY; CDR2 reads SMNVEV (reference sequence). CDR3 size: 14 residues. Trimming shortened V by 3 bases and J by 1 base, and 9 bases separated the two germline ends. The CDR3 spells CASSLFGKNTEAFF. The DNA of the CDR3 is TGTGCCAGCAGTTTGTTCGGCAAGAACACTGAAGCTTTCTTT.

This clonotype was seen at least ten times. The gene calls are TRBV9 and TRBJ1-2; D is ambiguous. Germline loops: CDR1 SGDLS, CDR2 YYNGEE. There are 11 residues in the CDR3. Trimming shortened V by 3 bases and J by 8 bases, and 8 bases separated the two germline ends. The CDR3 sequence: CASSDGFGYTF. In DNA, the CDR3 is TGTGCCAGCAGCGACGGGTTCGGCTACACCTTC.

This clonotype came up many times. This sequence joins TRBV20-1 and TRBJ1-1; tentative D call: TRBD1 (6 bases). Germline lookup yields CDR1 DFQATT and CDR2 SNEGSKA (reference sequence). Between the trimmed V and J ends, which lost 4 bases and 1 base, there was a span of 7 bases. This CDR3 has 12 amino acids. The CDR3 DNA sequence: TGCAGTGCTAACAGGGAGAACACTGAAGCTTTCTTT. Translating it yields CSANRENTEAFF.

The V call is TRBV7-9, the J call TRBJ2-1; perhaps D is TRBD1 or TRBD2 (6 bases each). Germline V gene data show CDR1 as SEHNR and CDR2 as FQNEAQ (reference sequence). V was pared by 1 base and J by 0 bases, with 13 bases between. There are 17 residues in the CDR3. CDR3 amino acids: CASSLVGGPSSYNEQFF. The DNA of the CDR3 is TGTGCCAGCAGCTTAGTTGGGGGGCCCAGCTCCTACAATGAGCAGTTCTTC.

The chain combines TRBV25-1 with TRBJ1-1; D call uncertain. V was trimmed by 5 bases and J by 4 bases, leaving 17 bases between them. This CDR3 spans 15 amino acids. Germline V CDR1 and CDR2: MGHDK, SYGVNS. The CDR3 nucleotides read TGTGCCAGCAGTCCTCGACCGGCCGGAGTCACTGAAGCTTTCTTT. It yields the protein CASSPRPAGVTEAFF.

V usage is TRBV7-9 and J usage is TRBJ2-1; D uncertain. Per the germline V gene, CDR1 is SEHNR and CDR2 is FQNEAQ (reference sequence). This CDR3 is 13 amino acids long. Trimming cost V 4 bases and J 7 bases, with 11 bases left between them. Here the CDR3 reads CASSSPGRNEQFF. CDR3 nucleotide sequence: TGTGCCAGCAGCTCCCCGGGCCGGAATGAGCAGTTCTTC.

This clonotype was recorded at least ten times. This chain links TRBV6-4 with TRBJ2-7, with 9 bases identical to TRBD2. J was trimmed by 3 bases and V by 4 bases; bases with no gene match: 4. This CDR3 is 14 amino acids long. Germline lookup yields CDR1 MRHNA and CDR2 SNTAGT. The CDR3 is CASSVLAGNYEQYF. Here the CDR3 DNA reads TGTGCCAGCAGTGTGCTAGCGGGAAACTACGAGCAGTACTTC.

The sample holds many counts of this clonotype. V and J are TRBV6-1 and TRBJ1-5; D not resolved. V was cut by 5 bases and J by 2 bases, with 13 bases left in between. This CDR3 has 15 amino acids. CDR1 MNHNS and CDR2 SASEGT come from the germline V gene. CDR3 sequence (DNA): TGTGCCAGCAGTCGAAATGCAAGAGGCAATCAGCCCCAGCATTTT. It specifies CASSRNARGNQPQHF.

The chain recombines TRBV5-6 with TRBJ2-7, with 8 bases that match TRBD1. This CDR3 contains 15 residues. Trimming removed 6 bases from V and 6 bases from J; junction bases left unmatched: 14. Germline V CDR1 and CDR2: SGHDT, YYEEEE. DNA for the CDR3: TGTGCCAGCACCTCGGACAGGGTTTTGATGCGCGAGCAGTACTTC. Translated: CASTSDRVLMREQYF.

The rearrangement links TRBV20-1 to TRBJ2-1; D uncertain. Looked up from germline, CDR1 is DFQATT and CDR2 is SNEGSKA (reference sequence). The CDR3 is made up of 17 amino acids. The V and J ends lost 5 bases and 2 bases respectively, with 22 bases between them. Written as DNA, the CDR3 is TGCAGTGCTGCTATATTTTCTTCGGCAAAGACCTACAATGAGCAGTTCTTC. Its translation: CSAAIFSSAKTYNEQFF.

This clonotype occurred many times. The genes are TRBV6-2 or TRBV6-3 and TRBJ2-5; D gene uncertain. Germline CDR1 MNHEY, CDR2 SVGEGT. Trimming took 3 bases from V and 6 from J, leaving 14 bases between them. This CDR3 comprises 14 residues. CDR3 sequence: CASSYGEHQKTQYF. CDR3 coding DNA: TGTGCCAGCAGTTATGGAGAACATCAAAAGACCCAGTACTTC.

This clonotype was observed many times. This chain connects TRBV20-1 to TRBJ1-1; D perhaps matches TRBD1 (5 bases). Looked up from germline, CDR1 is DFQATT and CDR2 is SNEGSKA (reference sequence). The CDR3 consists of 13 residues. V lost 3 bases to trimming and J lost 2 bases, with 10 bases between them. CDR3 sequence: CSASEGINTEAFF. In DNA, the CDR3 is TGCAGTGCTAGTGAGGGGATAAACACTGAAGCTTTCTTT.

This clonotype came up many times. The V gene is TRBV2, the J gene TRBJ2-7, with TRBD2 matching over 11 bases. Germline assignment: CDR1 SNHLY and CDR2 FYNNEI. V lost 8 bases to trimming and J lost 4 bases; unmatched junction nucleotides: 4. The CDR3 has 13 residues. CDR3 bases: TGTGCCAGCGATAGCGGGAGGGAGTACGAGCAGTACTTC. This gives the protein CASDSGREYEQYF.

About this clonotype: Since a much larger clone is just one base distant, this may be a read error. CDR3 sequence: CAPRDRSYEQYF. As DNA, the CDR3 is TGTGCCCCCCGGGACAGGTCCTACGAGCAGTACTTC. The rearrangement links TRBV30 to TRBJ2-7; 8 bases fit TRBD1. V was clipped by 8 bases and J by 1 base; unmatched bases: 4. Per the germline V gene, CDR1 is GTSNPN and CDR2 is SVGIG (reference sequence). The CDR3 covers 12 residues. Variable domain in full (rest from reference TRBV30 and TRBJ2-7): SQTIHQWPATLVQPVGSPLSLECTVEGTSNPNLYWYRQAAGRGLQLLFYSVGIGQISSEVPQNLSASRPQDRQFILSSKKLLLSDSGFYLCAPRDRSYEQYFGPGTRLTVT.

Only a few counts were recorded for this clonotype. A read error may account for a junction end that differs from germline. The chain recombines TRBV5-1 with TRBJ1-2; 10 nucleotides align to TRBD1. Germline V gives CDR1 SGHRS, CDR2 YFSETQ. CDR3 length: 16 amino acids. CDR3 in amino acids: CASSLSTGTGVGGYTF. The CDR3 DNA sequence: TGTGCCAGCAGTTTATCCACCGGGACAGGGGTGGGTGGCTACACCTTC. Based on the CDR3 plus reference TRBV5-1 and TRBJ1-2, the full variable domain is KAGVTQTPRYLIKTRGQQVTLSCSPISGHRSVSWYQQTPGQGLQFLFEYFSETQRNKGNFPGRFSGRQFSNSRSEMNVSTLELGDSALYLCASSLSTGTGVGGYTFGSGTRLTVV.

Many counts were recorded for this clonotype. V usage is TRBV12-3 or TRBV12-4 and J usage is TRBJ1-5, with 8 bases matching TRBD1. The CDR3 runs 15 residues. With 4 bases clipped from V and 3 bases from J, the junction kept 5 bases outside the gene matches. The DNA of the CDR3 is TGTGCCAGCAGTTCGCAGGGGGCGCACAATCAGCCCCAGCATTTT. Translation: CASSSQGAHNQPQHF.

This clonotype was detected many times. The chain employs TRBV6-2 or TRBV6-3 and TRBJ2-5; 13 nucleotides align to TRBD2. The CDR3 runs to 19 residues. The V segment lost 11 bases and the J segment 4 bases; nucleotides outside the gene matches: 22. Germline-derived CDR1 and CDR2 are MNHEY and SVGEGT. CDR3 DNA sequence: TGTGCCGGCTCCCCCGCTTCGTGGACTAGCGGGAGCTATGGAGAGACCCAGTACTTC. It specifies CAGSPASWTSGSYGETQYF.

This clonotype has ten or more counts. The V call is TRBV20-1, the J call TRBJ1-1; 7 bases are a match to TRBD1. The CDR3 loop spans 14 amino acids. Germline-derived CDR1 and CDR2 are DFQATT and SNEGSKA (reference sequence). V was pared by 6 bases and J by 0 bases, with 7 bases of the junction left unmatched. The CDR3 is CSAPQGLLNTEAFF. CDR3 in DNA: TGCAGTGCCCCACAGGGGTTATTGAACACTGAAGCTTTCTTT.

This chain joins TRBV28 and TRBJ2-7; 7 nucleotides line up with TRBD1. Germline-derived CDR1 and CDR2 are MDHEN and SYDVKM. After removal of 5 bases from V and 2 bases from J, the junction contained 6 bases not matched to a gene. The CDR3 has 14 amino acids. In DNA form, the CDR3 reads TGTGCCAGCAGTCAGGGACAGACACCCTACGAGCAGTACTTC. This codes for CASSQGQTPYEQYF.

The chain joins TRBV14 to TRBJ2-1; D may be TRBD1 (7 bases). Trimming took off 6 bases at V and 7 bases at J, with 13 bases between the two ends. There are 13 residues in the CDR3. Looked up from germline, CDR1 is SGHDN and CDR2 is FVKESK. CDR3 DNA: TGTGCCAGCAGGGTGGCAGGGGGGAATGAGCAGTTCTTC. This gives the protein CASRVAGGNEQFF.

Note on this clonotype: A single base separates this from a much larger clone, so it may be a read error. V gene TRBV6-1 combines with J gene TRBJ2-7; TRBD2 might be the D (5 bases). The CDR3 totals 14 residues. CDR1 is MNHNS, CDR2 SASEGT, per germline. Trimming removed 6 bases from V and 3 bases from J, with 15 bases in between. CDR3 sequence (DNA): TGTGCCAGCAGGGACGGGAACACCATCTACGAGCAGTACTTC. Its translation: CASRDGNTIYEQYF.